Below, 15 T cell receptor beta chains from the same sample are listed, as sequenced in a study of blood T cell repertoires in COVID-19 (dated by TCRdb to the early 2020s). The library was obtained by the immunoSEQ multiplex PCR assay. In its TCRdb copy, this immuneACCESS table keeps in-frame sequences only and misses some clones. Where compared with another copy, unresolved V genes explain less than half of these, and the others have no known cause. This sample is represented by more than 95,000 clones; approximately 82% of them were singletons. Of the sample, just over 15% is held by the ten largest clones. Sequenced input: peripheral blood. All receptors come from a woman aged 80 or over with acute or convalescent COVID-19.

The chain has TRBV19 and TRBJ2-5; possibly TRBD2 for D (6 bases). V was shortened by 6 bases and J by 5 bases, with 10 bases between the two germline ends. Germline assignment: CDR1 LNHDA and CDR2 SQIVND (reference sequence). The CDR3 consists of 12 residues. The CDR3 region has the DNA TGTGCCAGTAGCCCGGGGGTGGAGACCCAGTACTTC. Its translation is CASSPGVETQYF.

This chain connects TRBV6-1 to TRBJ2-4; TRBD2 agrees at 14 bases. The CDR3 length is 16 residues. The V gene end was trimmed by 4 bases and the J gene end by 13 bases; junction bases not matched to a gene: 12. Germline values: CDR1 MNHNS, CDR2 SASEGT. The CDR3 sequence is CASSAASQGLAGDQYF. CDR3 DNA sequence: TGTGCCAGCAGTGCCGCCTCCCAGGGACTAGCGGGAGACCAGTACTTC.

V usage is TRBV7-6 and J usage is TRBJ1-2; 7 positions match TRBD1. Germline V CDR1 and CDR2: SGHVS, FNYEAQ. The CDR3 has 15 residues. V shed 3 bases and J 8 bases; nucleotides not matched to a gene: 12. The CDR3 DNA reads as TGTGCCAGCAGCTTCGACCCGACAGGGCTGGGCGGCTACACCTTC. Amino acid sequence: CASSFDPTGLGGYTF.

This chain connects TRBV2 to TRBJ2-1; D is possibly TRBD1 (6 bases). V was clipped by 6 bases and J by 0 bases, with 9 bases between them. CDR1 and CDR2 from the germline V gene are SNHLY and FYNNEI. The CDR3 totals 14 residues. CDR3 bases: TGTGCCAGCAGCGGGACATTCTCCTACAATGAGCAGTTCTTC. Translating gives CASSGTFSYNEQFF.

V usage is TRBV24-1 and J usage is TRBJ2-2; 8 bases are a match to TRBD1. The CDR3 is made up of 16 amino acids. V lost 6 bases and J lost 0; bases outside the gene matches: 5. From germline, CDR1 is KGHDR and CDR2 SFDVKD. CDR3 sequence (DNA): TGTGCCACCAGTCAGGGGGCGGTCTCGAACACCGGGGAGCTGTTTTTT. This sequence encodes CATSQGAVSNTGELFF.

The chain couples TRBV19 to TRBJ2-1; TRBD2 agrees at 8 bases. The CDR3 consists of 15 residues. The trim removed 6 bases at V and 4 bases at J, leaving 8 bases unmatched. CDR1 and CDR2 from the germline V gene are LNHDA and SQIVND (reference sequence). CDR3: CASSRLKREYNEQFF. The CDR3 DNA follows: TGTGCCAGTAGCCGCCTTAAGCGGGAGTACAATGAGCAGTTCTTC.

This clone was observed a few times. V is TRBV5-1 and J is TRBJ1-3; D remains unclear. V shed 0 bases and J shed 0 bases, with 10 bases lying between them. Per the germline V gene, CDR1 is SGHRS and CDR2 is YFSETQ. The CDR3 runs to 16 residues. CDR3 DNA sequence: TGCGCCAGCAGCTTGGACGTCATCGGCTCTGGAAACACCATATATTTT. Amino acid sequence: CASSLDVIGSGNTIYF.

The chain joins TRBV2 to TRBJ2-6; no definite D call. From germline, CDR1 is SNHLY and CDR2 FYNNEI. The CDR3 covers 13 residues. Trimming stripped 7 bases from V and 0 bases from J, with 4 bases between. CDR3 amino acids: CASTDSGANVLTF. For the CDR3, the DNA is TGTGCCAGCACAGACTCTGGGGCCAACGTCCTGACTTTC.

The J gene is TRBJ1-2, the V gene TRBV7-2; 9 bases match TRBD1. V gave up 1 base and J gave up 8 bases; unmatched junction bases: 5. This CDR3 comprises 14 residues. The germline V gene has CDR1 SGHTA and CDR2 FQGNSA. CDR3 bases: TGTGCCAGCAGCTTAGTACAGGGGGCAAAAGGCTACACCTTC. Translated, it gives CASSLVQGAKGYTF.

This chain links TRBV11-2 with TRBJ1-4; unclear D gene. Trimming took 1 base from V and 4 from J, leaving 10 bases between them. Germline loops: CDR1 SGHAT, CDR2 FQNNGV. The CDR3 spans 15 residues. The CDR3 is CASSLGDISNEKLFF. The CDR3 DNA reads as TGTGCCAGCAGCTTAGGCGACATTAGTAATGAAAAACTGTTTTTT.

Only a few counts were recorded for this clone. The V gene is TRBV5-1, the J gene TRBJ1-5, with D perhaps TRBD1 (5 bases). This CDR3 has 15 residues. Trimming pared 0 bases from V and 7 bases from J, leaving 14 bases between. Germline V gives CDR1 SGHRS, CDR2 YFSETQ. DNA of the CDR3: TGCGCCAGCAGCTTGGAGGCCGGGGCGGGACAGCCCCAGCATTTT. This translates into CASSLEAGAGQPQHF.

The V gene is TRBV5-4, the J gene TRBJ1-2; tentatively, D is TRBD1 (5 bases). The V gene's germline CDR1 is SGHNT and CDR2 YYREEE (reference sequence). This CDR3 is built from 13 residues. V lost 3 bases to trimming and J lost 8 bases, with 14 bases between them. In DNA, the CDR3 is TGTGCCAGCAGCTCCCTGGACATTTGGGGCTACACCTTC. It translates to CASSSLDIWGYTF.

Judged by abundance, this clone is large. CDR3 in DNA: TGTGCCAGCACCGGGGGGAGGAAAGCTTTCTTT. Its protein is CASTGGRKAFF. The chain combines TRBV7-9 with TRBJ1-1, with D perhaps matching TRBD1 (5 bases). In germline, CDR1 is SEHNR, CDR2 FQNEAQ (reference sequence). V dropped 7 bases and J dropped 9 bases, with 12 bases sitting between them. The CDR3 spans 11 residues.

The J gene is TRBJ2-1, the V gene TRBV11-2; the match to TRBD2 covers 8 bases. This CDR3 is 15 amino acids long. Looked up from germline, CDR1 is SGHAT and CDR2 is FQNNGV. Losses at the gene ends were 0 bases for V and 7 bases for J; bases not matched to a gene: 5. CDR3 region: CASSLEAGALNEQFF. The CDR3 DNA follows: TGTGCCAGCAGCTTAGAAGCGGGAGCTTTGAATGAGCAGTTCTTC. The full variable domain, rest sourced from reference TRBV11-2 and TRBJ2-1, is EAGVAQSPRYKIIEKRQSVAFWCNPISGHATLYWYQQILGQGPKLLIQFQNNGVVDDSQLPKDRFSAERLKGVDSTLKIQPAKLEDSAVYLCASSLEAGALNEQFFGPGTRLTVL.

The chain links TRBV28 to TRBJ2-7; 7 bases line up with TRBD2. Germline V lookup: CDR1 MDHEN, CDR2 SYDVKM. J gave up 2 bases and V 1 base, and 2 bases lay outside the gene matches. The CDR3 extends over 14 amino acids. CDR3 DNA sequence: TGTGCCAGCAGTTTATTGGGGGGGACCTACGAGCAGTACTTC. Its protein is CASSLLGGTYEQYF.